A single sample is the source of the 26 T cell receptor beta chains below, sequenced in a study of sequential checkpoint blockade in melanoma. Stated treatment: randomized to nivolumab then ipilimumab (arm A) or the reverse (arm B). TCRdb's copy holds only in-frame clones and misses some; the assay was immunoSEQ multiplex PCR. This sample carries approximately 2,000 clones, about 30% of them seen once, and the ten largest clones take 21%. The source was tumor tissue (inferred from file names), collected from a patient given nivolumab and ipilimumab in sequence. Receptors were obtained from a human donor with melanoma.

This clone was picked up a small number of times. This chain joins TRBV28 and TRBJ2-2; D unresolved. This CDR3 is built from 13 residues. Germline V gives CDR1 MDHEN, CDR2 SYDVKM. V shed 6 bases and J shed 5 bases, with 10 bases lying between them. The CDR3 here is CASREGFTGELFF. The CDR3 DNA reads TGTGCCAGCAGGGAAGGGTTTACCGGGGAGCTGTTTTTT.

The V and J genes are TRBV9 and TRBJ1-2; a weak D match, TRBD1 (5 bases). V was shortened by 5 bases and J by 7 bases, with 18 bases between the two germline ends. This CDR3 region has 14 residues. CDR1 and CDR2 from the germline V gene are SGDLS and YYNGEE. The CDR3 reads CASSVSERGAGYTF. The CDR3, as DNA: TGTGCCAGCAGTGTTTCGGAGAGGGGAGCTGGCTACACCTTC.

This clone was counted a few times. The chain joins TRBV2 to TRBJ1-4; D is undetermined. Germline V gene data show CDR1 as SNHLY and CDR2 as FYNNEI. The CDR3 totals 13 residues. Trimming cost V 6 bases and J 2 bases, with 7 bases left between them. Written as DNA, the CDR3 is TGTGCCAGCAGGGGCAGCACTAATGAAAAACTGTTTTTT. Its protein product is CASRGSTNEKLFF.

The genes are TRBV19 and TRBJ2-1, with 12 bases lining up with TRBD2. V was clipped by 7 bases and J by 10 bases; unmatched bases: 20. This CDR3 contains 18 residues. Germline CDR1 and CDR2: LNHDA and SQIVND (reference sequence). CDR3: CASTSAPFTSGGHGEQFF. Here the CDR3 DNA reads TGTGCCAGTACCTCCGCACCCTTTACTAGCGGGGGGCACGGGGAGCAGTTCTTC.

This clone is deemed hyperexpanded. The chain couples TRBV19 to TRBJ1-5; D is perhaps TRBD1 (6 bases). The CDR3 is 12 residues long. V gave up 9 bases and J gave up 1 base, with 7 bases separating them. The germline gives CDR1 LNHDA, CDR2 SQIVND (reference sequence). The CDR3 here is CASRGSNQPQHF. Written as DNA, the CDR3 is TGTGCCAGCAGGGGAAGCAATCAGCCCCAGCATTTT.

By sample fraction, this clone is medium-sized. This chain links TRBV6-9 with TRBJ2-3, with 7 positions matching TRBD1. The CDR3 has 16 residues. V lost 5 bases, J lost 2 bases, and 10 bases stayed unmatched. The germline V gene encodes CDR1 MNHGY and CDR2 SVAAGI. The CDR3 sequence: CASSIRQGLPTDTQYF. The CDR3 bases are TGTGCCAGCAGTATCCGACAGGGCCTCCCCACAGATACGCAGTATTTT.

The rearrangement uses TRBV15 and TRBJ1-4; D remains unclear. CDR3 length equals 16 residues. The V gene's germline CDR1 is LNHNV and CDR2 YYDKDF (reference sequence). The V end was cut by 0 bases, the J end by 3 bases, with 11 bases between. The CDR3 DNA follows: TGTGCCACCAGCAGAGAGACGCGGCGGCCTAATGAAAAACTGTTTTTT. The encoded protein is CATSRETRRPNEKLFF.

This clone qualifies as medium-sized. The CDR3 reads CASSLVFPLRGGLHEQFF. In nucleotides, the CDR3 is TGTGCCAGCAGCTTAGTCTTTCCTTTACGGGGGGGCCTGCATGAGCAGTTCTTC. This chain joins TRBV11-3 and TRBJ2-1, with 8 nucleotides matching TRBD2. The V segment lost 1 base and the J segment 8 bases; nucleotides outside the gene matches: 16. Germline CDR1 is SGHNT and CDR2 is YENEEA. The CDR3 totals 18 residues.

With regard to this clone: An end of the junction does not agree with germline; a read error may underlie this. The chain recombines TRBV6-4 with TRBJ1-5, with D maybe TRBD1 (6 bases). Germline CDR1 is MRHNA and CDR2 is SNTAGT. The CDR3 sequence is 15 residues long. The CDR3 loop is CAISEAEGGLGPQHF. CDR3 DNA: TGTGCCATCAGTGAGGCAGAGGGGGGGTTAGGGCCCCAGCATTTT.

In this sample, this clone is medium-sized. This rearrangement joins TRBV6-8 to TRBJ1-6; D may be TRBD1 (5 bases). The germline gives CDR1 MNHGY, CDR2 SAAAGT. CDR3 length: 15 residues. The V and J ends lost 0 bases and 7 bases respectively, with 10 bases between them. CDR3 region: CASSYSIQGNSPLHF. The CDR3 coding sequence is TGTGCCAGCAGTTACTCGATTCAGGGCAATTCACCCCTCCACTTT.

The CDR3, as DNA: TGTGCCACCAGCAGACAGGGAACCCAAGAGACCCAGTACTTC. Translated, it gives CATSRQGTQETQYF. The chain has TRBV15 and TRBJ2-5; TRBD1 might be the D (5 bases). Trimming left V 2 bases short and J 1 base short, with 8 bases between. Germline V gives CDR1 LNHNV, CDR2 YYDKDF (reference sequence). The CDR3 has 14 amino acids.

This clone is labeled medium-sized. The gene calls are TRBV19 and TRBJ1-4; 8 bases fit TRBD1. CDR1 and CDR2 from the germline V gene are LNHDA and SQIVND (reference sequence). Unmatched junction bases numbered 18, after V lost 3 bases and J lost 6 bases. CDR3 length equals 19 residues. Here the CDR3 reads CASSIRGRSRFGEDEKLFF. As DNA, the CDR3 is TGTGCCAGTAGTATCAGGGGGCGCAGCCGATTCGGAGAGGATGAAAAACTGTTTTTT.

The chain employs TRBV28 and TRBJ1-1; D is perhaps TRBD1 (6 bases). CDR1 and CDR2 (germline): MDHEN, SYDVKM. The V end was cut by 8 bases, the J end by 1 base, with 14 bases between. The CDR3 totals 14 residues. As DNA, the CDR3 is TGTGCCAGCCGGGGGGCGCGGGGGAACACTGAAGCTTTCTTT. Residues: CASRGARGNTEAFF. The full variable domain, its missing parts supplied by reference TRBV28 and TRBJ1-1, is DVKVTQSSRYLVKRTGEKVFLECVQDMDHENMFWYRQDPGLGLRLIYFSYDVKMKEKGDIPEGYSVSREKKERFSLILESASTNQTSMYLCASRGARGNTEAFFGQGTRLTVV.

The gene calls are TRBV23-1 and TRBJ2-5, with 11 bases identical to TRBD2. TRBV23-1 is flagged as an ORF with uncertain function. The CDR3 runs to 17 residues. The ends lost 6 bases at V and 0 bases at J; junction bases unmatched: 9. DNA of the CDR3: TGCGCCAGCAGCCAAGGTAGCGGGGGGGCCAACCAAGAGACCCAGTACTTC. It encodes CASSQGSGGANQETQYF.

The genes are TRBV5-1 and TRBJ2-7, with 10 nucleotides matching TRBD1. V was pared by 3 bases and J by 4 bases, with 4 bases of the junction left unmatched. Germline values: CDR1 SGHRS, CDR2 YFSETQ. This CDR3 spans 14 amino acids. This chain's CDR3 is CASSSRTGGYEQYF. The CDR3 DNA is TGCGCCAGCAGCTCCCGGACAGGGGGATACGAGCAGTACTTC.

This clone was observed a handful of times. The chain carries TRBV18 and TRBJ1-1, with D maybe TRBD1 (5 bases). With 0 bases removed from V and 10 bases from J, the gap between germline ends came to 18 bases. Germline V lookup: CDR1 KGHSH, CDR2 LQKENI. The CDR3 is 15 amino acids. This CDR3 reads CASSPPRGLDSGAFF. CDR3 bases: TGTGCCAGCTCACCACCCCGGGGGTTAGACAGCGGAGCTTTCTTT.

In its sample, this clone was seen a few times. This chain connects TRBV29-1 to TRBJ1-4; 7 bases fit TRBD1. The germline V gene encodes CDR1 SQVTM and CDR2 ANQGSEA. This CDR3 region has 13 residues. V lost 7 bases, J lost 3 bases, and 5 bases stayed unmatched. The CDR3 nucleotides are TGCAGCGCTAGGACAGGACCTAATGAAAAACTGTTTTTT. This codes for CSARTGPNEKLFF. The full variable domain, in which reference TRBV29-1 and TRBJ1-4 provide the parts outside the CDR3, is SAVISQKPSRDICQRGTSLTIQCQVDSQVTMMFWYRQQPGQSLTLIATANQGSEATYESGFVIDKFPISRPNLTFSTLTVSNMSPEDSSIYLCSARTGPNEKLFFGSGTQLSVL.

This clone has only a few counts. The DNA for the CDR3 is TGCGCCAGCAGCCCGAAAGAAGGGGGCTACTACGAGCAGTACTTC. This encodes CASSPKEGGYYEQYF. This chain joins TRBV23-1 and TRBJ2-7, with TRBD1 matching over 7 bases. TRBV23-1 is an ORF, and what it does is uncertain. Trimming took 6 bases from V and 3 from J; bases not matched to a gene: 11. The CDR3 is made up of 15 amino acids.

The V call is TRBV12-5, the J call TRBJ2-1; the match to TRBD2 covers 11 bases. The length of the CDR3 is 18 residues. CDR1 and CDR2 (germline): LGHNT, FRNRAP. The J segment lost 1 base and the V segment lost 2 bases, leaving 7 bases of the junction unmatched. CDR3 region: CASGLRPSGGNSYNEQFF. DNA for the CDR3: TGTGCTAGTGGTTTGAGGCCTAGCGGGGGGAATTCCTACAATGAGCAGTTCTTC.

This clone was counted between two and nine times. The CDR3 is CSVETGNEKLFF. The DNA of the CDR3 is TGCAGCGTGGAGACAGGGAATGAAAAACTGTTTTTT. This chain links TRBV29-1 with TRBJ1-4; TRBD1 aligns across 7 bases. CDR3 size: 12 residues. Germline CDR1 reads SQVTM; CDR2 reads ANQGSEA. J gave up 5 bases and V 6 bases, and 3 bases lay outside the gene matches.

The rearrangement links TRBV11-3 to TRBJ2-5; 10 bases agree with TRBD2. This CDR3 region has 17 residues. The ends lost 4 bases at V and 3 bases at J; junction bases unmatched: 11. Per germline, CDR1 SGHNT and CDR2 YENEEA. The CDR3 reads CASSSWSSGGAEETQYF. The CDR3 DNA follows: TGTGCCAGCAGCTCCTGGTCAAGCGGGGGGGCAGAAGAGACCCAGTACTTC.

J is TRBJ1-6 and V is TRBV28; the D is unclear. Germline V gene sequence: CDR1 MDHEN, CDR2 SYDVKM. This CDR3 contains 15 residues. V was shortened by 2 bases and J by 0 bases, with 5 bases between the two germline ends. This CDR3 reads CASSLASSYNSPLHF. The CDR3 DNA sequence: TGTGCCAGCAGTTTAGCCAGCTCCTATAATTCACCCCTCCACTTT.

In this sample, this clone is medium-sized. This chain joins TRBV11-3 and TRBJ1-2; unclear D gene. Trimming took off 7 bases at V and 4 bases at J, with 16 bases between the two ends. Germline V gene data show CDR1 as SGHNT and CDR2 as YENEEA. The CDR3 spans 14 residues. CDR3 in amino acids: CASTTDVGSYGYTF. CDR3 sequence (DNA): TGTGCCAGCACGACCGACGTAGGGAGCTATGGCTACACCTTC. The whole variable domain, remainder taken from reference TRBV11-3 and TRBJ1-2, is EAGVVQSPRYKIIEKKQPVAFWCNPISGHNTLYWYLQNLGQGPELLIRYENEEAVDDSQLPKDRFSAERLKGVDSTLKIQPAELGDSAVYLCASTTDVGSYGYTFGSGTRLTVV.

The genes are TRBV5-1 and TRBJ2-2, with D unresolved. The CDR3 runs to 15 residues. Trimming removed 0 bases from V and 10 bases from J, with 16 bases in between. Per the germline V gene, CDR1 is SGHRS and CDR2 is YFSETQ. CDR3 protein: CASSLEPPSRAELFF. Written as DNA, the CDR3 is TGCGCCAGCAGCTTGGAACCTCCCTCTCGGGCGGAGCTGTTTTTT. Filled out from reference TRBV5-1 and TRBJ2-2, the complete variable domain reads KAGVTQTPRYLIKTRGQQVTLSCSPISGHRSVSWYQQTPGQGLQFLFEYFSETQRNKGNFPGRFSGRQFSNSRSEMNVSTLELGDSALYLCASSLEPPSRAELFFGEGSRLTVL.

The J gene is TRBJ2-1, the V gene TRBV5-1; TRBD2 agrees at 8 bases. J gave up 4 bases and V 3 bases, and 9 bases lay outside the gene matches. From germline, CDR1 is SGHRS and CDR2 YFSETQ. This CDR3 is built from 16 residues. The CDR3 coding sequence is TGCGCCAGCAGCTCCAACCTGCCGGGGGGGTACAATGAGCAGTTCTTC. Translated, it gives CASSSNLPGGYNEQFF.

J is TRBJ2-2 and V is TRBV19, with a tentative D call TRBD1 (6 bases). CDR1 is LNHDA and CDR2 is SQIVND in the germline V gene (reference sequence). Trimming removed 9 bases at V and 7 bases at J, with 12 bases between. This CDR3 has 12 residues. The CDR3 sequence: CASRQGFGELFF. The CDR3 coding sequence is TGTGCCAGCCGGCAGGGGTTCGGGGAGCTGTTTTTT.